One T cell receptor beta chain is described in this entry. The antigen is unknown. This specimen comes from a study of cytomegalovirus exposure and HLA in healthy donors. J lost 8 bases, V lost 7 bases, and 11 bases had no gene match. The CDR3 has 15 amino acids. Germline V gene sequence: CDR1 LNHDA, CDR2 SQIVND (reference sequence). Study outcomes and limitations: Prior analysis indicated that the majority of TCR beta V segments exhibited productivity approximately 90% or approximately 30% of the time. It was reported in a later analysis that an Asian-associated ancestry cluster showed fewer N-insertions than the roughly 660-donor mean.

The PCR made use of 60 Vbeta and 13 Jbeta primers. The data were produced by immunoSEQ multiplex PCR, yet TCRdb's version contains in-frame clones alone and is incomplete. Here the sample spans 150,000 to 200,000 clones, roughly 80% being singletons. This clonotype was obtained from a woman aged 18-35 years in good health and CMV-seronegative. This chain uses TRBV19 with TRBJ2-1, with 10 bases lining up with TRBD2. Material: PBMCs. CDR3 protein: CASNPQAGGRHEQFF. In nucleotides, the CDR3 is TGTGCCAGTAACCCCCAAGCGGGAGGGCGACATGAGCAGTTCTTC.